Detailed here is one T cell receptor (beta chain). Its antigen remains undetermined. The record has no base qualities; no much larger clone is one base away. Collaborating institutions collected whole blood in K2EDTA tubes following their own protocols. For TCRbeta analysis, collaborator samples were shipped as frozen whole blood, as isolated PBMCs, or as DNA extracted from either sample type. Trimming takes 2 bases off V and 0 bases off J; junction bases not matched to a gene: 4. The CDR3 contains 16 residues, cysteine and phenylalanine counted. The kept DNA is CDR3 alone, 48 bases in frame from the first base. The data are from a study of blood T cell repertoires in COVID-19 (dated by TCRdb to 2018 to 2020). For the wider study: Samples covering the acute and convalescent phases of COVID-19 were provided by collaborators in the United States, Italy and Spain. The prospective study material was composed of cDNA or gDNA derived from T cells, B-cell-depleted T cells, or PBMCs. Subjects who had been exposed to COVID-19, were actively infected with it, or had recovered from it provided the deeply sampled blood TCRbeta repertoires that made up the dataset. The repertoires were released in a freely available public database intended as a resource for research on the immune response to SARS-CoV-2. The samples were drawn from two sources: the first 160 participants of the ongoing ImmuneRACE study, and approximately 1,300 subjects contributed by 6 global collaborators. Sample metadata almost always included a de-identified subject ID, COVID-19 status, age in years and sex. Where available, HLA class I and class II types were obtained from metadata supplied by the sample provider rather than from assay-based typing.

The paper's findings and limits, for the study overall: How much clinical and demographic metadata was included differed by source and by participant, and the metadata was provided uncurated.

TCRbeta CDR3 regions were amplified from genomic DNA using the immunoSEQ Assay, a bias-controlled multiplex PCR. Turning to the authors' computational methods: The number of nucleated cells in each sample was estimated by amplification of reference gene primers within the assay. Sequence reads were collapsed and filtered to measure the absolute abundance of every unique TCRbeta CDR3 rearrangement. For each sample, productive Simpson clonality was calculated as the square root of Simpson's diversity index over productive rearrangements. The source is immuneACCESS, and TCRdb retained only in-frame sequences with V and J called. Part of the clones is not carried over; for the studies checked, unresolved V genes explain less than half of this, and the remainder is unexplained. V and J calls plus clone size are reproduced from that table; the DNA served to infer D and trimming. This sample is represented by some 120,000 clones; approximately 68% of them were singletons. Roughly 2% of the sample comes from the top ten.

The sequencing sample was made of peripheral blood. The clonotype comes from a woman between 70 and 85 years old with acute or convalescent COVID-19. The V and J segments used are TRBV23-1 and TRBJ1-3; the central 7 bases match TRBD1. TRBV23-1 is sorted into the ORF group, with uncertain function. The DNA sequence follows: TGCGCCAGCAGTCAAGAGGGGGCCTACTCTGGAAACACCATATATTTT. Translation gives CASSQEGAYSGNTIYF.